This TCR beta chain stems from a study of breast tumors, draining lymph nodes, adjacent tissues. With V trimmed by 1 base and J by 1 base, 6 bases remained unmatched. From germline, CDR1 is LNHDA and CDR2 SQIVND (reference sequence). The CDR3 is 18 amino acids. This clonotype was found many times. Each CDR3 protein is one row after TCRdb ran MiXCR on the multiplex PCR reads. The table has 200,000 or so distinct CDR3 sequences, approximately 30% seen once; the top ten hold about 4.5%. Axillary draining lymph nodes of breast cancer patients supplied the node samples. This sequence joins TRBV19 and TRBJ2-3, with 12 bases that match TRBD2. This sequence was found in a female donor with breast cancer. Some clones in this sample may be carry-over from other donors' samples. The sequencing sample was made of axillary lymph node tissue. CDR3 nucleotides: TGTGCCAGTAGTATAGTAGTGCTAGCGGGAGGGCGCACAGATACGCAGTATTTT. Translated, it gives CASSIVVLAGGRTDTQYF.